The entry that follows covers one T cell receptor beta chain sequence. What it binds is not known. These data come from a study of cytomegalovirus exposure and HLA in healthy donors. With 4 bases removed from V and 8 bases from J, the gap between germline ends came to 15 bases. Germline V gives CDR1 WSHSY, CDR2 SAAADI. CDR3 length: 14 residues. The PCR employed 60 Vbeta primers together with 13 Jbeta primers. Authors' processing steps: The authors later counted about 80 million unique TCR beta chains, some 9.9 million of them shared. Repertoires were generated with immunoSEQ multiplex PCR, while TCRdb's copy carries only in-frame clones and drops some. V and J calls and clone size come straight from that table; D and trimming were deduced from the DNA. The sample carries more than 90,000 clones, approximately 80% recorded once. Study outcomes and limitations: Whilst most TCR sequences proved rare, a subset of public TCRs occurred across many donors. An analysis done earlier found most TCR beta V segments productive about 87% or about 30% of the time.

The chain has TRBV10-2 and TRBJ2-1, with a tentative D call TRBD2 (6 bases). The origin of this receptor is a woman in her 70s in good health and CMV-seropositive. The material sequenced was PBMCs. The CDR3 DNA is TGCGCCAGCAGTGTTGGAGGGCCTGGGGATGAGCAGTTCTTC. Its translation: CASSVGGPGDEQFF.